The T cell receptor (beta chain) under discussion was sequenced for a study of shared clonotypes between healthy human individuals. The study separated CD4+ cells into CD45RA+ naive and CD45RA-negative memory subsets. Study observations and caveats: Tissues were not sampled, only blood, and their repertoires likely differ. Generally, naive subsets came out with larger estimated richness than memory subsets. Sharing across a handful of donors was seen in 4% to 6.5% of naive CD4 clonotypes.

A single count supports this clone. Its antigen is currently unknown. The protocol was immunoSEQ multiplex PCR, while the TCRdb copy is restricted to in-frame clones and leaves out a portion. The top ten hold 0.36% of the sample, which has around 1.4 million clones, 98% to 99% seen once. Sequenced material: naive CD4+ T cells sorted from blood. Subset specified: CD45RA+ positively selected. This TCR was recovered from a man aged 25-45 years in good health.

CDR3 sequence: CASVRGLNQPQHF. CDR3 nucleotide sequence: TGTGCCAGCGTCAGGGGGCTCAATCAGCCCCAGCATTTT. The chain combines TRBV11-3 with TRBJ1-5; 8 bases map to TRBD1. Trimming at V came to 8 bases and at J to 3 bases, leaving 3 bases not matched to a gene. CDR3 length: 13 amino acids. Germline assignment: CDR1 SGHNT and CDR2 YENEEA.